These 22 T cell receptor beta chains were all obtained from the same sample, sequenced in a study of metastatic and nonmetastatic thyroid tumors. The entire patient cohort was treatment-naive prior to thyroid surgery. TCRdb reprocessed the PCR reads using MiXCR. This table has just under 60,000 clones, under 20% appearing once. Sequencing was done on a sample of blood. The receptors originated from a male donor with papillary thyroid cancer or a benign thyroid nodule (not recorded which). Some clones in this sample may be carry-over from other donors' samples.

This clone was seen more than once but under ten times. A much larger clone differs by one base, so this may be a read error. The sample holds other DNA sequences that translate to the same CDR3. V is TRBV29-1 and J is TRBJ2-2; 7 bases line up with TRBD2. The CDR3 runs 12 residues. The germline V gene encodes CDR1 SQVTM and CDR2 ANQGSEA. Written as DNA, the CDR3 is TGCAGCGTTGAAGATAGGGGAGGGGAACTGTTTTTT. Its translation is CSVEDRGGELFF.

The chain combines TRBV18 with TRBJ1-1; 8 positions agree with TRBD1. The CDR3 consists of 13 residues. The V segment lost 6 bases and the J segment 6 bases; nucleotides outside the gene matches: 6. Germline CDR1 is KGHSH and CDR2 is LQKENI. CDR3 residues: CASSAAGGSEAFF. In nucleotides, the CDR3 is TGTGCCAGCTCTGCCGCAGGGGGCTCTGAAGCTTTCTTT.

Notes on this clone: This may stem from a read error, because a much larger clone lies one nucleotide away. CDR3 sequence reads: CASSLSLNTEAFF. In DNA, the CDR3 is TGTGCCAGCAGCTTATCTCTAAACACTGAAGCTTTCTTT. V usage is TRBV7-9 and J usage is TRBJ1-1; D gene uncertain. V lost 2 bases and J 2 bases, leaving 6 bases between the germline ends. The germline gives CDR1 SEHNR, CDR2 FQNEAQ (reference sequence). The CDR3 runs to 13 residues.

The chain uses TRBV5-1 and TRBJ2-5, with D unresolved. V was trimmed by 4 bases and J by 1 base, leaving 11 bases between them. Germline V CDR1 and CDR2: SGHRS, YFSETQ. The length of the CDR3 is 14 residues. CDR3 protein: CASSPGFTQETQYF. The CDR3 nucleotides read TGCGCCAGCAGCCCAGGATTCACCCAAGAGACCCAGTACTTC.

This clone has a handful of counts. The sample carries other DNA sequences with the same CDR3. The chain employs TRBV12-3 or TRBV12-4 and TRBJ2-7, with D hard to call. The CDR3 consists of 13 residues. The CDR3: CASSLQATYEQYV. The CDR3 DNA sequence: TGTGCCAGCAGTTTGCAGGCTACCTACGAGCAGTACGTT.

There are many counts of this clone. The chain joins TRBV7-3 to TRBJ2-1; TRBD2 aligns across 7 bases. Per germline, CDR1 SGHTA and CDR2 FQGTGA. Trimming took 4 bases from V and 4 from J; bases not matched to a gene: 16. The CDR3 consists of 18 residues. The CDR3 region has the DNA TGTGCCAGCAGCTCCGGGGCGGGACGGACTAGTCCGTACAATGAGCAGTTCTTC. This gives the protein CASSSGAGRTSPYNEQFF. The whole variable domain, filled in from reference TRBV7-3 and TRBJ2-1, reads GAGVSQTPSNKVTEKGKYVELRCDPISGHTALYWYRQSLGQGPEFLIYFQGTGAADDSGLPNDRFFAVRPEGSVSTLKIQRTERGDSAVYLCASSSGAGRTSPYNEQFFGPGTRLTVL.

Turning to this clone: A read error may produce the germline difference seen at one junction end. The V gene is TRBV9, the J gene TRBJ2-1, with 15 nucleotides matching TRBD2. Germline V CDR1 and CDR2: SGDLS, YYNGEE. The CDR3 is made up of 17 amino acids. The CDR3 is CASSNNPGLAGGLEKFF. The DNA for the CDR3 is TGTGCCAGCAGCAACAATCCCGGACTAGCGGGGGGGCTTGAGAAGTTCTTC.

The chain couples TRBV9 to TRBJ2-6; no clear D gene. CDR3 length: 16 residues. The V end was cut by 0 bases, the J end by 1 base, with 8 bases between. Per germline, CDR1 SGDLS and CDR2 YYNGEE. CDR3 nucleotide sequence: TGTGCCAGCAGCGTAGTATCTGGATCTGGGGCCAACGTCCTGACTTTC. It translates to CASSVVSGSGANVLTF.

As regards this clone: It may be a read error: a sequence one base away is much more abundant. V is TRBV5-6 and J is TRBJ2-1; 8 bases agree with TRBD2. The CDR3 spans 16 residues. V lost 2 bases, J lost 3 bases, and 7 bases stayed unmatched. Germline CDR1 SGHDT, CDR2 YYEEEE. The CDR3: CASSFSSGSCYNEQFF. CDR3 nucleotides: TGTGCCAGCAGCTTTTCCAGCGGGAGCTGCTACAATGAGCAGTTCTTC.

This clone was found many times. The V and J genes are TRBV9 and TRBJ1-6, with D maybe TRBD1 (5 bases). V shed 0 bases and J shed 10 bases, with 11 bases lying between them. CDR1 and CDR2 (germline): SGDLS, YYNGEE. CDR3 length equals 14 residues. DNA of the CDR3: TGTGCCAGCAGCGTAGGGGGCGGGGACTCACCCCTCCACTTT. Its protein product is CASSVGGGDSPLHF.

This clone was observed many times. The gene calls are TRBV12-5 and TRBJ2-1; 7 bases align to TRBD2. CDR1 is LGHNT and CDR2 is FRNRAP in the germline V gene. The trim removed 6 bases at V and 8 bases at J, leaving 13 bases unmatched. The CDR3 consists of 15 residues. CDR3 loop: CASGIRDYADDEQFF. The CDR3 DNA is TGTGCTAGTGGGATCCGGGACTATGCTGATGATGAGCAGTTCTTC.

In its sample, this clone was seen a few times. The V and J genes are TRBV6-1 and TRBJ1-6, with D tentatively TRBD1 (5 bases). Trimming took off 7 bases at V and 6 bases at J, with 16 bases between the two ends. The CDR3 has 15 residues. Germline V gene lookup returns CDR1 MNHNS and CDR2 SASEGT. The CDR3 here is CASIPVGGGNSPLHF. As DNA, the CDR3 is TGTGCCAGCATCCCAGTTGGGGGGGGTAATTCACCCCTCCACTTT.

A remark on this clone: A much larger clone differs from this one at a single base, so this may be a read error. The V call is TRBV18, the J call TRBJ2-2; no definite D call. CDR1 KGHSH and CDR2 LQKENI come from the germline V gene. This CDR3 is 16 amino acids long. With 5 bases removed from V and 4 bases from J, the gap between germline ends came to 17 bases. CDR3 sequence reads: CASSARTSASTGELFF. CDR3 bases: TGTGCCAGCTCAGCCAGGACGTCAGCCAGCACCGGGGAGCTGTTTTTT.

With respect to this clone: A much larger clone differs from this one at a single base, so this may be a read error. Other DNA variants within this sample encode the same CDR3. The chain carries TRBV7-8 and TRBJ2-3; 15 positions agree with TRBD2. CDR1 SGHVS and CDR2 FQNEAQ come from the germline V gene. J was trimmed by 15 bases and V by 4 bases; bases with no gene match: 17. This CDR3 comprises 17 residues. The CDR3 region has the DNA TGTGCCAGCAGCTGGACTAGCGGGAGGGATTTCACAGATACGCGTTATTTT. This translates into CASSWTSGRDFTDTRYF.

This clone was found many times. The chain links TRBV6-4 to TRBJ2-3, with D possibly TRBD1 on 5 matching bases. Germline lookup yields CDR1 MRHNA and CDR2 SNTAGT. The CDR3 contains 13 residues. The V end lost 4 bases, the J end lost 3 bases, and 8 bases lay between the germline ends. This CDR3 reads CASSGSGTDTQYF. The CDR3 DNA sequence: TGTGCCAGCAGTGGGTCAGGGACAGATACGCAGTATTTT.

This clone was seen ten or more times. CDR3 amino acids: CASKSGSGNTIYF. CDR3 coding DNA: TGTGCCAGCAAGTCCGGCTCTGGAAACACCATATATTTT. The gene calls are TRBV27 and TRBJ1-3, with D unresolved. Trimming removed 7 bases at V and 0 bases at J, with 7 bases between. CDR1 is MNHEY and CDR2 is SMNVEV in the germline V gene (reference sequence). This CDR3 comprises 13 residues.

The V and J genes are TRBV30 and TRBJ2-7; D uncertain. From germline, CDR1 is GTSNPN and CDR2 SVGIG (reference sequence). V dropped 2 bases and J dropped 3 bases, with 5 bases sitting between them. The length of the CDR3 is 11 residues. The chain's CDR3 is CAWSSDYEQYF. CDR3 sequence (DNA): TGTGCCTGGAGTTCGGACTACGAGCAGTACTTC.

The chain carries TRBV11-1 and TRBJ2-1; D is possibly TRBD2 (6 bases). This CDR3 contains 18 residues. Per the germline V gene, CDR1 is SGHAT and CDR2 is FQDESV (reference sequence). Trimming shortened V by 5 bases and J by 2 bases, and 22 bases separated the two germline ends. Written as DNA, the CDR3 is TGTGCCAGCAGCGTCGAGGGGTGGCTAGCGTATACCTACAATGAGCAGTTCTTC. Translating it yields CASSVEGWLAYTYNEQFF.

This clone was counted many times. This chain joins TRBV2 and TRBJ1-2; 9 nucleotides line up with TRBD1. The CDR3 loop spans 14 amino acids. Losses at the gene ends were 4 bases for V and 6 bases for J; bases not matched to a gene: 6. Germline V CDR1 and CDR2: SNHLY, FYNNEI. Here the CDR3 DNA reads TGTGCCAGCAGTGCCGGGACAGGGTGGGATGGCTACACCTTC. It yields the protein CASSAGTGWDGYTF.

The rearrangement uses TRBV20-1 and TRBJ2-2; D uncertain. Germline values: CDR1 DFQATT, CDR2 SNEGSKA (reference sequence). Trimming left V 1 base short and J 4 bases short, with 13 bases between. The CDR3 runs 15 residues. The CDR3 loop is CSARAPVISTGELFF. DNA for the CDR3: TGCAGTGCTAGAGCTCCTGTGATCTCCACCGGGGAGCTGTTTTTT.

Many counts were recorded for this clone. The rearrangement links TRBV20-1 to TRBJ2-3; TRBD1 matches 9 bases. This CDR3 spans 15 amino acids. Germline loops: CDR1 DFQATT, CDR2 SNEGSKA (reference sequence). V lost 5 bases to trimming and J lost 2 bases; unmatched junction nucleotides: 8. CDR3 sequence reads: CSAGRGTGLTDTQYF. The CDR3 nucleotides are TGCAGTGCTGGGCGGGGGACAGGGCTCACAGATACGCAGTATTTT.

In its sample, this clone was seen many times. The chain has TRBV20-1 and TRBJ2-7; 8 bases fit TRBD1. The V and J ends lost 5 bases and 1 base, in that order; junction bases with no gene match: 1. CDR1 DFQATT and CDR2 SNEGSKA come from the germline V gene (reference sequence). The CDR3 covers 12 residues. The CDR3 region has the DNA TGCAGTGCTGGACAGGGTTCCTACGAGCAGTACTTC. Translated: CSAGQGSYEQYF.